Below, one T cell receptor beta chain is given with its context. The data stem from a study of radiation and T cells in renal cell carcinoma. Assay used: immunoSEQ multiplex PCR; TCRdb lists only in-frame clones, some missing. The sample comprises 140,000 to 150,000 clones, about nine tenths of which are singletons, and about 4.3% rests with the top ten. Per the germline V gene, CDR1 is SGHNT and CDR2 is YYREEE (reference sequence). Trimming took 0 bases from V and 1 from J; bases not matched to a gene: 3. CDR3 size: 16 residues. The sample's time point: baseline pretreatment blood. Described treatment: 15 Gy SBRT to primary tumor, nephrectomy 4 weeks later.

The chain links TRBV5-4 to TRBJ1-4; 7 bases align to TRBD1. Sequences were derived from blood, sampled from a patient whose treatment included radiotherapy and nephrectomy. This receptor was obtained from an older woman with renal cell carcinoma. In DNA form, the CDR3 reads TGTGCCAGCAGCTTGGCAGGGGGTAAAACTAATGAAAAACTGTTTTTT. Translated, it gives CASSLAGGKTNEKLFF.